What follows are 20 T cell receptor beta chains derived from one specimen sequenced in a study of T cell responses to AZD1222 COVID-19 vaccine. Profiling relied on immunoSEQ multiplex PCR, and the TCRdb table lists in-frame clones only, not all of them. Of about 120,000 clones in the sample, about 90% were seen once. Sample: peripheral blood, taken 28 days after the second AZD1222 dose. Receptors were obtained from an adult who received the AZD1222 COVID-19 vaccine.

The V gene is TRBV18, the J gene TRBJ1-4; D is ambiguous. Trimming removed 3 bases from V and 1 base from J, with 9 bases in between. Germline CDR1 and CDR2: KGHSH and LQKENI. The CDR3 is 15 amino acids. As DNA, the CDR3 is TGTGCCAGCTCACCGCCGGCCCGAACTAATGAAAAACTGTTTTTT. This encodes CASSPPARTNEKLFF.

The gene calls are TRBV27 and TRBJ2-1; D is unclear. The V end was cut by 3 bases, the J end by 4 bases, with 13 bases between. This CDR3 contains 15 residues. CDR1 and CDR2 from the germline V gene are MNHEY and SMNVEV (reference sequence). CDR3 sequence (DNA): TGTGCCAGCAGTTTGAAGGAGATAGCATACAATGAGCAGTTCTTC. Translation: CASSLKEIAYNEQFF.

The chain has TRBV10-3 and TRBJ1-1, with 12 bases matching TRBD1. Germline CDR1 ENHRY, CDR2 SYGVKD. CDR3 length equals 16 residues. With V trimmed by 7 bases and J by 4 bases, 10 bases remained unmatched. CDR3 in DNA: TGTGCCATCACCCGGGGACAGGGGGCGCCGAGCACTGAAGCTTTCTTT. Translated, it gives CAITRGQGAPSTEAFF.

The chain is built from TRBV6-5 and TRBJ2-7, with D tentatively TRBD2 (6 bases). This CDR3 comprises 16 residues. The ends were cut back, 4 bases at V and 0 bases at J, with 16 bases in the middle. Germline V CDR1 and CDR2: MNHEY, SVGAGI. The DNA of the CDR3 is TGTGCCAGCAGTTCTCTGGGACTCTCAAGCTCCTACGAGCAGTACTTC. Its translation: CASSSLGLSSSYEQYF.

V usage is TRBV6-6 and J usage is TRBJ1-2; 9 positions agree with TRBD1. V gave up 2 bases and J gave up 6 bases; unmatched junction bases: 10. This CDR3 is 16 amino acids long. The V gene's germline CDR1 is MNHNY and CDR2 SVGAGI (reference sequence). The CDR3 sequence: CASSYLFDRGGNGYTF. The DNA of the CDR3 is TGTGCCAGCAGTTACCTTTTCGACAGGGGGGGTAATGGCTACACCTTC.

This clone was seen a handful of times. This chain uses TRBV9 with TRBJ1-6; D possibly corresponds to TRBD1 (6 bases). V was cut by 4 bases and J by 7 bases, with 9 bases left in between. Per germline, CDR1 SGDLS and CDR2 YYNGEE. CDR3 length: 13 amino acids. Here the CDR3 reads CASSLGQNSPLHF. The CDR3 bases are TGTGCCAGCAGCCTCGGACAGAATTCACCCCTCCACTTT.

This rearrangement joins TRBV10-3 to TRBJ2-7; 7 positions match TRBD2. V shed 2 bases and J 2 bases; nucleotides not matched to a gene: 3. Germline-derived CDR1 and CDR2 are ENHRY and SYGVKD. The CDR3 is made up of 14 amino acids. The CDR3 protein is CAISEGLAAYEQYF. Here the CDR3 DNA reads TGTGCCATCAGTGAGGGGCTAGCGGCCTACGAGCAGTACTTC.

The chain combines TRBV5-4 with TRBJ2-5, with 8 bases fitting TRBD1. This CDR3 comprises 14 residues. V gave up 3 bases and J gave up 4 bases; unmatched junction bases: 5. Germline-derived CDR1 and CDR2 are SGHNT and YYREEE (reference sequence). CDR3 in amino acids: CASSYDRGGETQYF. The CDR3 DNA reads as TGTGCCAGCAGCTATGACAGGGGAGGAGAGACCCAGTACTTC.

The chain couples TRBV27 to TRBJ2-3, with 13 bases that match TRBD2. The CDR3 spans 21 residues. Trimming removed 4 bases from V and 0 bases from J; junction bases left unmatched: 16. The germline CDR1 and CDR2 sequences are MNHEY and SMNVEV (reference sequence). The CDR3 loop is CASSSRGGQTSGRWSTDTQYF. CDR3 in DNA: TGTGCCAGCAGTTCCCGGGGGGGACAGACTAGCGGGAGGTGGAGCACAGATACGCAGTATTTT.

This chain uses TRBV9 with TRBJ2-5; D assignment may be TRBD1 or TRBD2 (5 bases each). The V end lost 0 bases, the J end lost 0 bases, and 9 bases lay between the germline ends. CDR1 and CDR2 from the germline V gene are SGDLS and YYNGEE. CDR3 length equals 15 residues. CDR3 loop: CASSVVGEYQETQYF. DNA of the CDR3: TGTGCCAGCAGCGTAGTAGGGGAGTACCAAGAGACCCAGTACTTC.

The chain links TRBV2 to TRBJ2-5; 12 bases are a match to TRBD2. The germline CDR1 and CDR2 sequences are SNHLY and FYNNEI. CDR3 size: 14 residues. The V gene end was trimmed by 6 bases and the J gene end by 2 bases; junction bases not matched to a gene: 1. This chain's CDR3 is CASSGLAGQETQYF. CDR3 sequence (DNA): TGTGCCAGCAGCGGACTAGCGGGGCAAGAGACCCAGTACTTC.

V is TRBV28 and J is TRBJ2-7; a weak D match, TRBD2 (6 bases). This CDR3 has 14 amino acids. V lost 3 bases to trimming and J lost 1 base, with 10 bases between them. Germline CDR1 MDHEN, CDR2 SYDVKM. In DNA, the CDR3 is TGTGCCAGCAGTTTCGCGGGGTTATCCTACGAGCAGTACTTC. Translation: CASSFAGLSYEQYF. Drawing the rest from reference TRBV28 and TRBJ2-7, the complete variable domain is DVKVTQSSRYLVKRTGEKVFLECVQDMDHENMFWYRQDPGLGLRLIYFSYDVKMKEKGDIPEGYSVSREKKERFSLILESASTNQTSMYLCASSFAGLSYEQYFGPGTRLTVT.

CDR3 coding DNA: TGCAGCGTGGGACCGTCAGCTAACTATGGCTACACCTTC. The encoded protein is CSVGPSANYGYTF. V usage is TRBV29-1 and J usage is TRBJ1-2, with a weak D call TRBD1 (5 bases). This CDR3 has 13 residues. The ends were cut back, 6 bases at V and 0 bases at J, with 11 bases in the middle. The germline V gene has CDR1 SQVTM and CDR2 ANQGSEA.

The chain employs TRBV5-5 and TRBJ1-1; no definite D call. This CDR3 spans 14 amino acids. Per germline, CDR1 SGHKS and CDR2 YYEKEE (reference sequence). V lost 4 bases and J 2 bases, leaving 12 bases between the germline ends. The CDR3 here is CASSAQEFNTEAFF. Written as DNA, the CDR3 is TGTGCCAGCAGCGCGCAGGAATTTAACACTGAAGCTTTCTTT.

The chain carries TRBV27 and TRBJ1-2; the D is unclear. The CDR3 is made up of 13 amino acids. The germline V gene encodes CDR1 MNHEY and CDR2 SMNVEV (reference sequence). V shed 2 bases and J shed 2 bases, with 6 bases lying between them. The CDR3 is CASSLSLNYGYTF. DNA for the CDR3: TGTGCCAGCAGTTTAAGTCTCAACTATGGCTACACCTTC.

The genes are TRBV21-1 and TRBJ2-7. TRBV21-1 is classified as a pseudogene. CDR3 length: 14 amino acids. The CDR3 reads CASSKVWPRGVQYF. In nucleotides, the CDR3 is TGTGCCAGCAGCAAAGTTTGGCCACGAGGGGTGCAGTACTTC.

The J gene is TRBJ2-7, the V gene TRBV5-1; a weak D match, TRBD1 (6 bases). Trimming took off 4 bases at V and 7 bases at J, with 18 bases between the two ends. This CDR3 contains 14 residues. Germline loops: CDR1 SGHRS, CDR2 YFSETQ. Here the CDR3 reads CASSPGQEMREQYF. The CDR3 DNA reads TGCGCCAGCAGCCCGGGACAAGAAATGAGAGAGCAGTACTTC.

This chain connects TRBV28 to TRBJ2-7, with 10 bases lining up with TRBD2. CDR3 length: 15 amino acids. V gave up 1 base and J gave up 3 bases; unmatched junction bases: 3. CDR1 MDHEN and CDR2 SYDVKM come from the germline V gene. CDR3: CASSLSLAGGYEQYF. The CDR3 nucleotides are TGTGCCAGCAGTTTATCGTTAGCGGGAGGCTACGAGCAGTACTTC.

The chain carries TRBV7-3 and TRBJ2-3; 13 bases line up with TRBD2. The CDR3 runs 16 residues. The J segment lost 5 bases and the V segment lost 5 bases, leaving 7 bases of the junction unmatched. The germline V gene has CDR1 SGHTA and CDR2 FQGTGA. This CDR3 is CASSPSGTSGKDTQYF. The CDR3 region has the DNA TGTGCCAGCAGCCCCTCCGGGACTAGCGGGAAAGATACGCAGTATTTT.

The chain employs TRBV28 and TRBJ2-7; 8 bases are a match to TRBD2. V was pared by 5 bases and J by 3 bases, with 12 bases of the junction left unmatched. The CDR3 length is 16 residues. Germline V gives CDR1 MDHEN, CDR2 SYDVKM. CDR3 sequence (DNA): TGTGCCAGCAGTATCGCGGGAGGTACACCCCGCTACGAGCAGTACTTC. As protein: CASSIAGGTPRYEQYF. Full variable domain (outside the CDR3, taken from reference TRBV28 and TRBJ2-7): DVKVTQSSRYLVKRTGEKVFLECVQDMDHENMFWYRQDPGLGLRLIYFSYDVKMKEKGDIPEGYSVSREKKERFSLILESASTNQTSMYLCASSIAGGTPRYEQYFGPGTRLTVT.